This T cell receptor beta chain was sequenced for a study of blood T cell repertoires in COVID-19. Study information: Acute and convalescent COVID-19 specimens originated in the United States, Italy and Spain. T cells, B-cell-depleted T cells, or PBMCs provided the cDNA or gDNA that served as material.

Sequenced by immunoSEQ multiplex PCR; TCRdb stores in-frame clones only, minus some. This table has 55,000 to 90,000 clones, 75% to 90% appearing once. CDR3 length: 15 amino acids. Germline V CDR1 and CDR2: MNHEY, SVGEGT. V was shortened by 7 bases and J by 7 bases, with 22 bases between the two germline ends. Sequencing was done on a sample of peripheral blood. The chain couples TRBV6-2 or TRBV6-3 to TRBJ1-2; D perhaps matches TRBD1 (5 bases). The TCR sequence derives from a woman older than 75 with active or convalescent COVID-19. Here the CDR3 reads CASTPPNGGEGGYTF. The CDR3 DNA sequence: TGTGCCAGCACCCCGCCCAACGGAGGGGAAGGTGGCTACACCTTC.